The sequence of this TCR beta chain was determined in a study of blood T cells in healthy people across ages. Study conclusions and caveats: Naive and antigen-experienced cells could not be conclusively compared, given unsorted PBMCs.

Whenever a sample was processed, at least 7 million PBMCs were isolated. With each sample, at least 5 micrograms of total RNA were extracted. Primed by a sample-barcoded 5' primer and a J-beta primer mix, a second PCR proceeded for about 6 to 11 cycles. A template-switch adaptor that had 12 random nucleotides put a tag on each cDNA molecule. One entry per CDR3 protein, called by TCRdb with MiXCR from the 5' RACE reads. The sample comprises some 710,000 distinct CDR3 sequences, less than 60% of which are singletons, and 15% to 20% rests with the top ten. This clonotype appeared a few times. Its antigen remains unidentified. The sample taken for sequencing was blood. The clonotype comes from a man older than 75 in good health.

The chain's CDR3 is CASSYSRPDSGSYEQYF. CDR3 sequence (DNA): TGTGCCAGCAGTTACTCGAGGCCTGACAGTGGCTCCTACGAGCAGTACTTC. This rearrangement joins TRBV6-6 to TRBJ2-7; a possible D gene is TRBD1 (5 bases). V was clipped by 0 bases and J by 0 bases, with 15 bases between them. The CDR3 runs 17 residues. Germline V CDR1 and CDR2: MNHNY, SVGAGI (reference sequence).